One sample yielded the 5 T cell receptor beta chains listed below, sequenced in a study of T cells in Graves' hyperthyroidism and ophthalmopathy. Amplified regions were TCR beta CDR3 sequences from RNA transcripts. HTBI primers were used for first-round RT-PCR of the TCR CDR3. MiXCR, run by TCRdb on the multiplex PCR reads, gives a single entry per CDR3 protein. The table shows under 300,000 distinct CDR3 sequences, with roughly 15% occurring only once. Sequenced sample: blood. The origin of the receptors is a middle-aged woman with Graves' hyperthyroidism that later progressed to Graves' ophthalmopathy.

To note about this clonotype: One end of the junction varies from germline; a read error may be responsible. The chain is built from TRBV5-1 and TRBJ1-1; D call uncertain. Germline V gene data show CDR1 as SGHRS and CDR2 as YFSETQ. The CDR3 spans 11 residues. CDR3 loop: CASSSDTEALF. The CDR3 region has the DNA TGCGCCAGCAGCTCCGACACTGAAGCTTTATTT.

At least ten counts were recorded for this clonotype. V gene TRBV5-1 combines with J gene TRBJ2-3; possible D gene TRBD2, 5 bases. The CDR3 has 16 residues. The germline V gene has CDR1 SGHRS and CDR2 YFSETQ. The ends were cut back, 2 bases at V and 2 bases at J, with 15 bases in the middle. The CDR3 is CASSFGERILTDTQYF. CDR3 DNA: TGCGCCAGCAGCTTTGGGGAGCGGATACTCACAGATACGCAGTATTTT.

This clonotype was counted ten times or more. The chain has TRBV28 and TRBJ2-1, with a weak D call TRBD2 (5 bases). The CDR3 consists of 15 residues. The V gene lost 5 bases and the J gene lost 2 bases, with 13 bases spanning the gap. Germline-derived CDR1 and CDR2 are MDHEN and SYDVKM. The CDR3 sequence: CASSRPDSPYNEQFF. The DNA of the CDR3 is TGTGCCAGCAGTCGACCGGACTCCCCCTACAATGAGCAGTTCTTC.

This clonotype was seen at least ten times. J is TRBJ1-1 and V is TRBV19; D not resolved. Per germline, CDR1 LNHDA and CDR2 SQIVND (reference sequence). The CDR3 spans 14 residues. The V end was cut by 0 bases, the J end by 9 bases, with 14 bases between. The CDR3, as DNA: TGTGCCAGTAGTATAGATTCCCCTACTGATAAAGCTTTCTTT. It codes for CASSIDSPTDKAFF.

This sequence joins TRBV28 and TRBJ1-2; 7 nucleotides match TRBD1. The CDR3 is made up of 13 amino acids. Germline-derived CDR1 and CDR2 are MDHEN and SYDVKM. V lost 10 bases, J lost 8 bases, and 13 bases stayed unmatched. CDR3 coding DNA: TGTGCCATAACGGACAGGAACGGTTACGGCTACACCTTC. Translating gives CAITDRNGYGYTF.